Listed here are 13 T cell receptor beta chains from one sample, sequenced in a study of blood T cell repertoires in COVID-19. Libraries were prepared by immunoSEQ multiplex PCR; TCRdb keeps only in-frame clonotypes and omits some of them. The sample has 200,000 to 300,000 clones, approximately 88% seen once. The source material was PBMCs or T cells enriched from blood (not recorded which). The receptors here all came from a woman between 25 and 40 years old with acute COVID-19.

The CDR3 here is CASGFSGGVETQYF. CDR3 sequence (DNA): TGTGCTAGTGGTTTTTCGGGGGGAGTGGAGACCCAGTACTTC. This sequence joins TRBV12-5 and TRBJ2-5; 7 bases match TRBD2. Trimming removed 3 bases from V and 5 bases from J; junction bases left unmatched: 6. The CDR3 extends over 14 amino acids. Germline V gene sequence: CDR1 LGHNT, CDR2 FRNRAP.

A remark on this clone: Other nucleotide sequences from this sample produce the same CDR3. This chain joins TRBV5-5 and TRBJ2-2; 7 bases are a match to TRBD2. This CDR3 spans 13 amino acids. CDR1 and CDR2 from the germline V gene are SGHKS and YYEKEE (reference sequence). With V trimmed by 0 bases and J by 8 bases, 1 base remained unmatched. CDR3 DNA sequence: TGTGCCAGCAGCTTGGGACTAGCTGGGGAGCTGTTTTTT. Protein sequence: CASSLGLAGELFF.

In this sample, this clone turned up once. The J gene is TRBJ2-3, the V gene TRBV4-2, with TRBD2 matching 9 bases. After removal of 1 base from V and 6 bases from J, the junction contained 5 bases not matched to a gene. CDR1 is LGHNA and CDR2 is YNFKEQ in the germline V gene. CDR3 length equals 15 residues. The CDR3 spells CASSQGLAGWDTQYF. The CDR3 DNA reads as TGTGCCAGCAGCCAAGGTCTAGCGGGGTGGGATACGCAGTATTTT.

The rearrangement uses TRBV5-1 and TRBJ2-2, with TRBD2 identical over 10 bases. Germline V CDR1 and CDR2: SGHRS, YFSETQ. The V segment lost 0 bases and the J segment 6 bases; nucleotides outside the gene matches: 5. This CDR3 is built from 16 residues. CDR3 sequence reads: CASSLGAGGPAGELFF. In nucleotides, the CDR3 is TGCGCCAGCAGCTTGGGAGCGGGGGGGCCAGCCGGGGAGCTGTTTTTT. Variable domain in full (rest from reference TRBV5-1 and TRBJ2-2): KAGVTQTPRYLIKTRGQQVTLSCSPISGHRSVSWYQQTPGQGLQFLFEYFSETQRNKGNFPGRFSGRQFSNSRSEMNVSTLELGDSALYLCASSLGAGGPAGELFFGEGSRLTVL.

This chain connects TRBV7-2 to TRBJ2-5, with 9 bases matching TRBD2. The CDR3 is made up of 17 amino acids. V dropped 3 bases and J dropped 5; count of bases not matched to a gene: 13. Germline CDR1 is SGHTA and CDR2 is FQGNSA. The CDR3 nucleotides are TGTGCCAGCAGCTTGACCATACAGCGGGGGGAAGATGAGACCCAGTACTTC. Its translation is CASSLTIQRGEDETQYF.

The chain couples TRBV18 to TRBJ1-1; the D is unclear. The CDR3 runs to 12 residues. Germline CDR1 is KGHSH and CDR2 is LQKENI. V was cut by 6 bases and J by 7 bases, with 12 bases left in between. The CDR3 sequence is CASSLGRDEAFF. For the CDR3, the DNA is TGTGCCAGCTCCCTTGGACGGGATGAAGCTTTCTTT.

The J gene is TRBJ2-1, the V gene TRBV9, with TRBD1 matching over 9 bases. The CDR3 spans 17 residues. Trimming removed 3 bases from V and 5 bases from J; junction bases left unmatched: 12. Germline V CDR1 and CDR2: SGDLS, YYNGEE. CDR3 residues: CASSAVTRDRANNEQFF. The CDR3 bases are TGTGCCAGCAGCGCGGTTACCCGGGACAGGGCCAACAATGAGCAGTTCTTC.

This clone was picked up a small number of times. The chain links TRBV5-6 to TRBJ1-6; 7 bases are a match to TRBD1. The CDR3 runs to 16 residues. Germline trimming cut 1 base from V and 2 bases from J; bases unmatched to any gene: 3. Germline CDR1 is SGHDT and CDR2 is YYEEEE. CDR3 loop: CASSLWDSAYNSPLHF. CDR3 nucleotides: TGTGCCAGCAGCTTGTGGGACAGCGCCTATAATTCACCCCTCCACTTT.

The rearrangement links TRBV6-1 to TRBJ1-2; tentative D call: TRBD1 (6 bases). Germline lookup yields CDR1 MNHNS and CDR2 SASEGT. The CDR3 runs to 14 residues. V was shortened by 3 bases and J by 4 bases, with 12 bases between the two germline ends. The CDR3 coding sequence is TGTGCCAGCAGTGAGTCCAGGGGCCTCTATGGCTACACCTTC. This encodes CASSESRGLYGYTF.

V gene TRBV4-1 combines with J gene TRBJ1-4, with D perhaps matching TRBD1 (6 bases). Per germline, CDR1 MGHRA and CDR2 YSYEKL. CDR3 length: 14 amino acids. V was clipped by 3 bases and J by 5 bases, with 10 bases between them. CDR3 sequence (DNA): TGCGCCAGCAGCCATTTGCAGGGGAATGAAAAACTGTTTTTT. Protein: CASSHLQGNEKLFF.

J is TRBJ1-2 and V is TRBV5-5, with 9 bases fitting TRBD1. CDR3 size: 13 residues. The V gene end was trimmed by 6 bases and the J gene end by 3 bases; junction bases not matched to a gene: 3. Per the germline V gene, CDR1 is SGHKS and CDR2 is YYEKEE (reference sequence). CDR3 loop: CASTRTGDYGYTF. The CDR3 DNA reads TGTGCCAGCACCCGGACAGGGGACTATGGCTACACCTTC.

The rearrangement links TRBV7-9 to TRBJ1-2; D might be TRBD1 (6 bases). The CDR3 runs to 14 residues. Trimming left V 3 bases short and J 8 bases short, with 16 bases between. Germline CDR1 is SEHNR and CDR2 is FQNEAQ (reference sequence). The CDR3 coding sequence is TGTGCCAGCAGCTTGCCGACAGGAGAGAAGGGCTACACCTTC. This encodes CASSLPTGEKGYTF.

This clone occurred once. V gene TRBV9 combines with J gene TRBJ2-1; TRBD1 matches 7 bases. This CDR3 is built from 13 residues. The V and J ends lost 1 base and 8 bases, in that order; junction bases with no gene match: 3. Germline CDR1 and CDR2: SGDLS and YYNGEE. The CDR3 bases are TGTGCCAGCAGCGTAAGAGGGGGCGATGAGCAGTTCTTC. Translating gives CASSVRGGDEQFF. Full variable domain (remainder filled in from reference TRBV9 and TRBJ2-1): DSGVTQTPKHLITATGQRVTLRCSPRSGDLSVYWYQQSLDQGLQFLIQYYNGEERAKGNILERFSAQQFPDLHSELNLSSLELGDSALYFCASSVRGGDEQFFGPGTRLTVL.